The clone carrying this T cell receptor (beta chain) was found many times. Its antigen is undetermined. The data derive from a study of T cells after yellow fever vaccination. V was clipped by 4 bases and J by 4 bases, with 10 bases between them. From germline, CDR1 is LGHDT and CDR2 YNNKEL (reference sequence). This CDR3 region has 13 residues. MiXCR was run by TCRdb on the 5' RACE reads, yielding one entry per CDR3 protein. Of nearly 300,000 distinct CDR3 sequences detected, around 9.3% appear once; the ten largest clones hold 3% to 3.5%. The study's findings and limits: A weaker but faster secondary response was observed, peaking on day 5 versus 15.

This receptor was taken from a man aged 18 to 30 who received the YFV17D yellow fever vaccine. The sample in question was CD4+ T cells sorted from PBMCs, obtained 5 days after the yellow fever booster vaccination. This chain uses TRBV3-1 with TRBJ1-1, with unresolved D. As DNA, the CDR3 is TGTGCCAGCAGCCGGCGGGGTTCCACTGAAGCTTTCTTT. Residues: CASSRRGSTEAFF.